The clone carrying this T cell receptor (beta chain) was recorded many times. This sample was taken from a study of patients with pleural tuberculosis. TCRdb reanalysed the reads using MiXCR and keeps one entry per CDR3 protein. The sample records under 55,000 distinct CDR3 sequences, less than 9.5% being singletons. Germline V gene data show CDR1 as MGHRA and CDR2 as YSYEKL. Trimming removed 4 bases from V and 3 bases from J; junction bases left unmatched: 5. This CDR3 spans 15 amino acids. This clonotype was obtained from a human donor with pleural tuberculosis. This chain connects TRBV4-1 to TRBJ2-3, with TRBD1 matching 9 bases. CDR3 region: CASSPRDRETDTQYF. DNA of the CDR3: TGCGCCAGCAGCCCTAGGGACAGGGAAACAGATACGCAGTATTTT.